The 21 T cell receptor beta chains presented below share a single source sample, sequenced in a study of cytomegalovirus exposure and HLA in healthy donors. Researchers ran the PCR with 60 Vbeta and 13 Jbeta primers. TCRdb's table, derived via immunoSEQ multiplex PCR, lists solely in-frame clones and lacks some. The table shows approximately 130,000 clones, with over 65% occurring only once. The sample comprised PBMCs. Receptors originate from a man aged 35-49 years in good health and CMV-seronegative.

The CDR3 bases are TGTGCCAGCAGTCCGGGGGGGTACGAGCAGTACTTC. This codes for CASSPGGYEQYF. This rearrangement joins TRBV6-6 to TRBJ2-7; 8 bases fit TRBD2. With 5 bases clipped from V and 4 bases from J, the junction kept 1 base outside the gene matches. Looked up from germline, CDR1 is MNHNY and CDR2 is SVGAGI (reference sequence). This CDR3 comprises 12 residues.

The V gene is TRBV2, the J gene TRBJ1-2; D call uncertain. The V end lost 8 bases, the J end lost 4 bases, and 8 bases lay between the germline ends. The CDR3 consists of 11 residues. The germline V gene has CDR1 SNHLY and CDR2 FYNNEI. CDR3 in DNA: TGTGCCAGCGATCGGAGCTATGGCTACACCTTC. The encoded protein is CASDRSYGYTF.

This clone was picked up a small number of times. The J gene is TRBJ1-1, the V gene TRBV15; the D gene is possibly TRBD1 (5 bases). CDR3 length: 17 residues. Germline V gives CDR1 LNHNV, CDR2 YYDKDF (reference sequence). V lost 0 bases to trimming and J lost 5 bases, with 19 bases between them. Here the CDR3 reads CATSRDPTGEDGTEAFF. The CDR3 DNA reads TGTGCCACCAGCAGAGATCCAACAGGAGAAGATGGGACTGAAGCTTTCTTT.

V is TRBV30 and J is TRBJ2-1; D is ambiguous. Trimming shortened V by 0 bases and J by 3 bases, and 12 bases separated the two germline ends. Germline V CDR1 and CDR2: GTSNPN, SVGIG (reference sequence). The CDR3 covers 15 residues. The CDR3 sequence is CAWSVLELDYNEQFF. The CDR3 region has the DNA TGTGCCTGGAGTGTACTGGAGTTAGACTACAATGAGCAGTTCTTC.

V is TRBV7-2 and J is TRBJ2-2; 7 bases line up with TRBD2. The CDR3 totals 12 residues. CDR1 SGHTA and CDR2 FQGNSA come from the germline V gene. V shed 8 bases and J 6 bases; nucleotides not matched to a gene: 3. Here the CDR3 reads CASGGLAGELFF. CDR3 in DNA: TGTGCCAGCGGCGGACTAGCCGGGGAGCTGTTTTTT.

This chain uses TRBV7-3 with TRBJ2-2; perhaps TRBD1 as D (5 bases). Germline CDR1 and CDR2: SGHTA and FQGTGA. V was cut by 6 bases and J by 1 base, with 9 bases left in between. The CDR3 sequence is 14 residues long. Here the CDR3 DNA reads TGTGCCAGCAGATTCGACAGGAACACCGGGGAGCTGTTTTTT. It codes for CASRFDRNTGELFF.

This chain links TRBV5-6 with TRBJ2-7, with 7 bases that match TRBD1. The CDR3 totals 15 residues. From germline, CDR1 is SGHDT and CDR2 YYEEEE. The trim removed 4 bases at V and 0 bases at J, leaving 7 bases unmatched. In DNA form, the CDR3 reads TGTGCCAGCAGCAAGGACAGGTTGGGCTCCTACGAGCAGTACTTC. Amino acid sequence: CASSKDRLGSYEQYF. The full variable domain, with the rest looked up from reference TRBV5-6 and TRBJ2-7, is DAGVTQSPTHLIKTRGQQVTLRCSPKSGHDTVSWYQQALGQGPQFIFQYYEEEERQRGNFPDRFSGHQFPNYSSELNVNALLLGDSALYLCASSKDRLGSYEQYFGPGTRLTVT.

The rearrangement uses TRBV4-2 and TRBJ2-7; D unclear. There are 13 residues in the CDR3. Germline loops: CDR1 LGHNA, CDR2 YNFKEQ. Trimming removed 0 bases from V and 5 bases from J, with 8 bases in between. In DNA form, the CDR3 reads TGTGCCAGCAGCCAAGATCCCCTCCACGAGCAGTACTTC. Translating gives CASSQDPLHEQYF.

This chain joins TRBV7-3 and TRBJ2-1, with 14 bases matching TRBD2. Germline V gives CDR1 SGHTA, CDR2 FQGTGA. After removal of 5 bases from V and 1 base from J, the junction contained 4 bases not matched to a gene. The CDR3 contains 17 residues. CDR3 DNA: TGTGCCAGCAGCCGGGGGACTAGCGGGGGATCCTACAATGAGCAGTTCTTC. As protein: CASSRGTSGGSYNEQFF.

The rearrangement links TRBV19 to TRBJ2-2; 8 positions match TRBD2. V dropped 5 bases and J dropped 6; count of bases not matched to a gene: 11. The CDR3 sequence is 16 residues long. Germline CDR1 is LNHDA and CDR2 is SQIVND (reference sequence). The CDR3 region is CASSPRQRGSAGELFF. CDR3 in DNA: TGTGCCAGTAGTCCCCGACAGCGGGGGAGCGCCGGGGAGCTGTTTTTT.

The V and J genes are TRBV19 and TRBJ1-2; unclear D gene. Per the germline V gene, CDR1 is LNHDA and CDR2 is SQIVND (reference sequence). Trimming stripped 7 bases from V and 1 base from J, with 16 bases between. The CDR3 contains 15 residues. The CDR3 sequence: CASTEAGRLNYGYTF. CDR3 bases: TGTGCCAGTACCGAGGCGGGTCGGCTTAACTATGGCTACACCTTC.

V gene TRBV2 combines with J gene TRBJ2-2, with D possibly matching TRBD2 (7 bases). This CDR3 contains 16 residues. Germline V lookup: CDR1 SNHLY, CDR2 FYNNEI. The V and J ends lost 1 base and 4 bases respectively, with 13 bases between them. In DNA form, the CDR3 reads TGTGCCAGCAGTGAAGGGAAGGGGGGGCGCACCGGGGAGCTGTTTTTT. Protein sequence: CASSEGKGGRTGELFF. The complete variable domain, with remaining parts taken from reference TRBV2 and TRBJ2-2, reads EPEVTQTPSHQVTQMGQEVILRCVPISNHLYFYWYRQILGQKVEFLVSFYNNEISEKSEIFDDQFSVERPDGSNFTLKIRSTKLEDSAMYFCASSEGKGGRTGELFFGEGSRLTVL.

The chain's CDR3 is CASSLVLWTSGGTPSTDTQYF. DNA for the CDR3: TGTGCCAGCAGCTTAGTCCTCTGGACTAGCGGGGGAACACCTAGCACAGATACGCAGTATTTT. The chain recombines TRBV7-6 with TRBJ2-3, with 13 positions matching TRBD2. This CDR3 contains 21 residues. V trimming: 1 base; J trimming: 0 bases; junction bases outside the gene matches: 13. In germline, CDR1 is SGHVS, CDR2 FNYEAQ.

CDR3 protein: CASSTEPHDGYTF. DNA for the CDR3: TGTGCCAGTAGTACCGAGCCCCACGATGGCTACACCTTC. V and J are TRBV19 and TRBJ1-2; D remains ambiguous. There are 13 residues in the CDR3. Trimming left V 4 bases short and J 6 bases short, with 12 bases between. In germline, CDR1 is LNHDA, CDR2 SQIVND (reference sequence). Full variable domain (remainder filled in from reference TRBV19 and TRBJ1-2): DGGITQSPKYLFRKEGQNVTLSCEQNLNHDAMYWYRQDPGQGLRLIYYSQIVNDFQKGDIAEGYSVSREKKESFPLTVTSAQKNPTAFYLCASSTEPHDGYTFGSGTRLTVV.

The rearrangement uses TRBV7-2 and TRBJ1-2, with TRBD1 matching over 9 bases. Germline-derived CDR1 and CDR2 are SGHTA and FQGNSA. V was clipped by 3 bases and J by 4 bases; unmatched bases: 6. The CDR3 runs to 15 residues. In DNA, the CDR3 is TGTGCCAGCAGCTTTCCGGGACAGGGATTCTATGGCTACACCTTC. This encodes CASSFPGQGFYGYTF.

This clone has just a few counts. This chain links TRBV6-4 with TRBJ2-3; D unclear. Germline CDR1 is MRHNA and CDR2 is SNTAGT. Trimming cost V 3 bases and J 5 bases, with 12 bases left between them. The CDR3 totals 14 residues. The CDR3 DNA follows: TGTGCCAGCAGTGAAACCTGGGCAGGAGATACGCAGTATTTT. It specifies CASSETWAGDTQYF.

V and J are TRBV28 and TRBJ1-1; D possibly corresponds to TRBD1 (6 bases). Per the germline V gene, CDR1 is MDHEN and CDR2 is SYDVKM. The CDR3 spans 12 residues. Between the trimmed V and J ends, which lost 8 bases and 4 bases, there was a span of 11 bases. CDR3 residues: CASQQGFTEAFF. Written as DNA, the CDR3 is TGTGCCAGCCAACAGGGTTTCACTGAAGCTTTCTTT.

The chain joins TRBV15 to TRBJ1-1; 8 positions agree with TRBD1. The CDR3 is 15 residues long. The V and J ends lost 1 base and 6 bases, in that order; junction bases with no gene match: 7. The germline V gene encodes CDR1 LNHNV and CDR2 YYDKDF (reference sequence). CDR3 amino acids: CATSRVRTGLAEAFF. The CDR3 region has the DNA TGTGCCACCAGCAGAGTACGGACAGGGCTCGCTGAAGCTTTCTTT.

This clone has a handful of counts. The chain carries TRBV5-4 and TRBJ2-3; TRBD2 might be the D (6 bases). The CDR3 has 15 amino acids. With 3 bases removed from V and 0 bases from J, the gap between germline ends came to 11 bases. The germline gives CDR1 SGHNT, CDR2 YYREEE (reference sequence). CDR3 DNA sequence: TGTGCCAGCAGCTGGGGCGGGGCTAGCACAGATACGCAGTATTTT. It is translated as CASSWGGASTDTQYF.

This clone has just one count. The CDR3 region is CASSLLGDRDSYEQYF. The CDR3 region has the DNA TGTGCCAGCAGCCTCCTGGGGGACAGGGACTCCTACGAGCAGTACTTC. The chain has TRBV27 and TRBJ2-7, with 9 bases matching TRBD1. V dropped 6 bases and J dropped 0; count of bases not matched to a gene: 9. The length of the CDR3 is 16 residues. Germline V gene lookup returns CDR1 MNHEY and CDR2 SMNVEV (reference sequence).

This rearrangement joins TRBV27 to TRBJ2-7; 7 bases align to TRBD2. Germline V lookup: CDR1 MNHEY, CDR2 SMNVEV (reference sequence). Trimming removed 6 bases from V and 1 base from J; junction bases left unmatched: 9. CDR3 size: 15 residues. The CDR3 DNA reads TGTGCCAGCAGCCCAGGCGCTAGCGGTTCCTACGAGCAGTACTTC. It encodes CASSPGASGSYEQYF.